This T cell receptor (beta chain) was documented in a study of beta chain features in type 1 diabetes (dated by TCRdb to about 2018). For context, the study as a whole: No differences in mean age, gender distribution, total cell number or subset yield were found between patients and healthy donors. Regulatory and stem cell-like memory subsets were obtained from only 8 patients and about 8 healthy donors, while naive and central memory subsets were obtained from all 30 or so donors. The study compared the TCRB repertoires of sorted circulating CD4+ T cell subsets in recently diagnosed type 1 diabetes patients with those in matched healthy donors. Across all samples, fewer than 130 million sorted cells were examined, and cell number per subset correlated strongly with RNA yield.

All of the isolated RNA was reverse transcribed with the High Capacity cDNA Reverse Transcription Kit, so expressed TCRB transcripts were sequenced. Naive, central memory and regulatory T cell samples underwent deep immunoSEQ sequencing, averaging about 3.5 million total reads per sample. After sorted cells were lysed in RLT buffer, RNA was extracted with DNase-treated RNeasy Micro or Mini kits, with the choice depending on cell number. Each cell subset was processed separately to prevent cross-contamination, with patient and healthy donor samples processed together. TCRB sequences were amplified from cDNA with the immunoSEQ multiplex PCR, producing 87-bp fragments spanning the CDR3 region. Amplicons were sequenced on the Illumina HiSeq platform. The source study handled its data this way. Synthetic template baselines were used to correct PCR bias computationally, reads within Hamming distance 2 were collapsed together, and singletons that could not be merged were discarded. Reads were aligned to IMGT to assign V, D and J genes, CDR3 length, and insertions or deletions at six rearrangement sites. Within each subset, clonotype counts were normalized to sorted cell number, and only after that were true diversity and Gini coefficients computed with the tcR R package. The overlap coefficient, calculated on TCRB nucleotide sequences, was used to quantify repertoire sharing. As stored in TCRdb, this immuneACCESS dataset retains in-frame rearrangements with V and J assigned. A fraction of the clones does not appear; measured against another copy, unresolved V genes explain less than half of the discrepancy, and the remainder lacks a known reason. Clone size and V and J calls were adopted from that table, with D and trimming inferred from the DNA. For this sample the table gives about 370,000 clones, of which 8% to 10% were detected only once. About 0.6% of the sample is in the top ten clones.

What the research found in general, with its limitations: Because the HLA sub-analyses included only small numbers of individuals, any influence of HLA type on TCRB rearrangement was left unresolved. Naive, central memory and regulatory TCRB repertoires appeared to be more alike among patients than among healthy donors. Because cDNA rather than genomic DNA was sequenced, highly expressing activated cells could have been over-represented, although no difference in activation and CD3 levels was found between groups. In all four CD4+ subsets, TCRB CDR3 length was moderately but significantly shorter in type 1 diabetes patients. At VDJ recombination sites, type 1 diabetes patients had fewer insertions and more deleted nucleotides, which implies abnormalities in thymic rearrangement. Shorter templates might have been favored by PCR, but patient and control samples were amplified and corrected together, so both groups would have been affected equally by any skew.

Each donor gave one peripheral blood draw, averaging roughly 120 mL, which was collected into heparinised tubes. A BD FACSAria II and a panel including CD45RO, CCR7, CD25, CD127, CD95 and CD27 were used to sort naive, central memory, regulatory and stem cell-like memory CD4+ T cells. Purity was above 98% for every sorted population. PBMCs were separated immediately by Lymphoprep density gradient centrifugation and were stained directly, without being cultured. So that batch effects would be minimized, each experiment stained and sorted samples in pairs, pairing one healthy donor with one patient. This clone occurred a few times. Its antigen target is currently unknown. The record has no base qualities; no much larger clone is one base away. The CDR3 starts with the cysteine, ends with the phenylalanine, and has 14 residues. This entry keeps only the CDR3 DNA: 42 bases, framed from base 1. As encoded in the germline V gene (reference sequence), CDR1 is SGHNT while CDR2 is YYREEE. Ends trimmed: V by 3 bases, J by 5 bases; bases unmatched to a gene: 3.

Sequencing was carried out using central memory CD4+ T cells from blood. Recombination connected TRBV5-4 to TRBJ2-5; 11 junctional bases match TRBD2. This TCR was recovered from a man between 25 and 39 years old with type 1 diabetes. The CDR3 protein is CASSSTSGMETQYF. The DNA is TGTGCCAGCAGCTCGACTAGCGGGATGGAGACCCAGTACTTC.